The sequence of this T cell receptor beta chain was determined in a study of a mutant IDH1 vaccine in newly diagnosed glioma. Overall study context: Patients under treatment included around 60% males and about 38% females and had a mean age of approximately 44 years.

Sequenced by immunoSEQ multiplex PCR; TCRdb stores in-frame clones only, minus some. Among 45,000 to 60,000 clones listed, 78% were seen once. Remarks on this clone: Its antigen is not known.

The time point was: week 5, during vaccination. Every vaccination contained 300 ug of the mutant IDH1 20-mer peptide and was paired with topical imiquimod. The receptor was derived from a middle-aged man with glioma. The source was PBMCs, collected from a glioma patient whose treatment included an IDH1 peptide vaccine.

The CDR3 here is CASSVGGGVGETQYF. CDR3 coding DNA: TGTGCCAGCAGCGTAGGCGGGGGGGTTGGAGAGACCCAGTACTTC. The chain recombines TRBV9 with TRBJ2-5, with 9 bases that match TRBD2. CDR3 length equals 15 residues. Per germline, CDR1 SGDLS and CDR2 YYNGEE. J gave up 4 bases and V 0 bases, and 4 bases lay outside the gene matches. Using reference TRBV9 and TRBJ2-5 for the parts outside the CDR3, the full variable domain is DSGVTQTPKHLITATGQRVTLRCSPRSGDLSVYWYQQSLDQGLQFLIQYYNGEERAKGNILERFSAQQFPDLHSELNLSSLELGDSALYFCASSVGGGVGETQYFGPGTRLLVL.